A selection of T cell receptor beta chains follows, all from one sample in a study of human T cells and chemical hapten exposure. MiXCR, run by TCRdb on the RACE reads, gives a single entry per CDR3 protein. This table holds 130,000 or so distinct CDR3 sequences, around 8.2% found once. What was sequenced was whole blood. The receptors shown here come from a male donor in good health. Some clones in this sample may be carry-over from other donors' samples. The CDR3 runs from the conserved cysteine through the conserved F or W. D genes are given only for firm matches. Part of the rows lack a size; the others show once, few, many or a class for expanded clones.

TRBV19,15,TRBJ2-1,TRBD2,few,CASSTGLAVYNEQFF,TGTGCCAGTAGTACGGGACTAGCGGTCTACAATGAGCAGTTCTTC
TRBV12-3/TRBV12-4,13,TRBJ1-5,-,-,CASSFGSNQPQHF,TGTGCCAGCAGTTTTGGTAGCAATCAGCCCCAGCATTTT
TRBV20-1,14,TRBJ1-1,-,-,CSASGSGTNTEAFF,TGCAGTGCTAGCGGATCGGGGACGAACACTGAAGCTTTCTTT
TRBV27,15,TRBJ1-1,-,few,CASSTTRGRNTEAFF,TGTGCCAGCAGTACGACCCGGGGACGGAACACTGAAGCTTTCTTT
TRBV7-2,13,TRBJ1-5,-,few,CASSWGGNQPQHF,TGTGCCAGCAGCTGGGGGGGGAATCAGCCCCAGCATTTT
TRBV19,13,TRBJ1-1,-,-,CASTWGLDTEAFF,TGTGCCAGTACTTGGGGTCTCGACACTGAAGCTTTCTTT
TRBV7-2,14,TRBJ1-3,TRBD1,-,CASSSRGAGNTIYF,TGTGCCAGCAGCTCCAGGGGGGCTGGAAACACCATATATTTT
TRBV2,14,TRBJ2-1,-,many,CASSEDGLGGEQFF,TGTGCCAGCAGTGAAGATGGACTCGGGGGTGAGCAGTTCTTC
TRBV7-7,13,TRBJ2-7,-,few,CASSSKQGGEQYF,TGTGCCAGCAGCTCAAAACAGGGAGGCGAGCAGTACTTC
TRBV4-1,18,TRBJ1-2,TRBD1,few,CASSQVWTGRKVSYGYTF,TGCGCCAGCAGCCAAGTTTGGACAGGGCGGAAAGTCTCCTATGGCTACACCTTC
TRBV12-3/TRBV12-4,14,TRBJ1-1,TRBD1,-,CASRTDRGGTEAFF,TGTGCCAGCAGGACCGACAGGGGAGGCACTGAAGCTTTCTTT
TRBV20-1,12,TRBJ2-3,-,-,CSARGLGDTQYF,TGCAGTGCTAGAGGGTTGGGCGATACGCAGTATTTT
TRBV12-3/TRBV12-4,11,TRBJ1-2,-,many,CASRQSHGYTF,TGTGCCAGCAGACAAAGTCATGGCTACACCTTC
TRBV7-9,15,TRBJ2-2,TRBD2,many,CASSPTSGRAGELFF,TGTGCCAGCAGCCCGACTAGCGGGAGAGCCGGGGAGCTGTTTTTT
TRBV15,16,TRBJ1-5,-,many,CATSRAVGVSNQPQHF,TGTGCCACCAGCAGAGCGGTGGGGGTTAGCAATCAGCCCCAGCATTTT
TRBV7-2,18,TRBJ2-3,-,-,CASSLVPPGGWGTDTQYF,TGTGCCAGCAGCTTAGTCCCGCCTGGGGGCTGGGGCACAGATACGCAGTATTTT
TRBV6-9,15,TRBJ2-7,-,-,CASSYPPGLSYEQYF,TGTGCCAGCAGTTATCCCCCGGGACTTAGCTACGAGCAGTACTTC
TRBV29-1,14,TRBJ1-1,-,few,CSVESADRNTEAFF,TGCAGCGTCGAGTCGGCCGACAGGAACACTGAAGCTTTCTTT
TRBV3-1,13,TRBJ2-7,-,-,CASSQDSPYEQYF,TGTGCCAGCAGCCAAGACAGTCCCTACGAGCAGTACTTC
TRBV11-3,15,TRBJ2-3,-,many,CASSTLDGNTDTQYF,TGTGCCAGCAGCACCCTGGACGGAAACACAGATACGCAGTATTTT
TRBV27,17,TRBJ2-1,TRBD2,few,CASTGLAGALSSDEQFF,TGTGCCAGCACGGGACTAGCGGGAGCCCTATCGTCCGATGAGCAGTTCTTC
TRBV10-3,14,TRBJ1-1,TRBD1,few,CAISEPRQGVEAFF,TGTGCCATCAGTGAGCCCCGACAGGGAGTTGAAGCTTTCTTT
TRBV6-6,15,TRBJ1-5,-,few,CASSSRDTSNQPQHF,TGTGCCAGCAGTTCCCGGGACACTAGCAATCAGCCCCAGCATTTT
TRBV20-1,14,TRBJ2-5,TRBD2,many,CSAPRSGGRETQYF,TGCAGTGCGCCGAGGAGCGGGGGGAGGGAGACCCAGTACTTC
TRBV7-3,15,TRBJ2-7,TRBD1,few,CASSLTGTGTYEQYF,TGTGCCAGCAGCTTAACCGGGACAGGAACTTACGAGCAGTACTTC
TRBV15,13,TRBJ2-1,-,few,CATSRDLVDEQFF,TGTGCCACCAGCAGAGATTTGGTCGATGAGCAGTTCTTC
TRBV12-3/TRBV12-4,14,TRBJ1-5,TRBD1,-,CASSVAGGHQPQHF,TGTGCCAGCAGCGTCGCAGGGGGGCATCAGCCCCAGCATTTT
TRBV3-1,17,TRBJ1-4,-,-,CASSQEVGRAHNEKLFF,TGTGCCAGCAGCCAAGAAGTGGGCAGGGCCCATAATGAAAAACTGTTTTTT
TRBV6-5,14,TRBJ1-1,TRBD1,-,CVSSYQGAGTEAFF,TGTGTCAGCAGTTACCAGGGGGCTGGTACTGAAGCTTTCTTT
TRBV2,13,TRBJ2-1,TRBD1,-,CASSPDRGAIPFF,TGTGCCAGCAGTCCAGACAGGGGGGCGATACCGTTCTTC
TRBV3-1,14,TRBJ2-1,-,-,CASSQGSRGPKQFF,TGTGCCAGCAGCCAAGGTTCGAGAGGGCCTAAGCAGTTCTTC
TRBV11-1,13,TRBJ2-1,-,-,CASSLGPPGEQFF,TGTGCCAGCAGCCTGGGACCCCCGGGTGAGCAGTTCTTC
TRBV20-1,15,TRBJ2-1,TRBD1,few,CSARGSGQDISEQFF,TGCAGTGCTAGAGGGTCCGGACAGGATATTAGTGAGCAGTTCTTC
TRBV6-5,17,TRBJ2-3,-,few,CASSYSLLASSTDTQYF,TGTGCCAGCAGTTACAGCTTGCTAGCGTCTAGCACAGATACGCAGTATTTT
TRBV20-1,15,TRBJ1-3,TRBD1,many,CSASPTGGIGNTIYF,TGCAGTGCTAGCCCGACAGGGGGGATTGGAAACACCATATATTTT
TRBV20-1,14,TRBJ2-6,-,-,CSAATSSGANVLTF,TGCAGTGCTGCCACCTCTTCTGGGGCCAACGTCCTGACTTTC
TRBV5-1,14,TRBJ2-7,-,-,CASSSFGGTYEQYF,TGCGCCAGCAGCTCCTTTGGGGGAACCTACGAGCAGTACTTC
TRBV7-9,11,TRBJ2-7,-,many,CASSSLGEQYF,TGTGCCAGCAGCTCCCTGGGCGAGCAGTACTTC
TRBV4-3,15,TRBJ1-6,-,-,CASSQDNWQASPLHF,TGCGCCAGCAGCCAAGATAACTGGCAGGCGTCGCCCCTCCACTTT
TRBV7-9,18,TRBJ1-1,TRBD1,many,CASSPRTGGAQILGWAFF,TGTGCCAGCAGCCCCAGGACAGGGGGCGCTCAGATTTTAGGATGGGCTTTCTTT
TRBV20-1,13,TRBJ2-1,TRBD2,-,CSVRTSGYNEQFF,TGCAGTGTCAGGACTAGCGGGTACAATGAGCAGTTCTTC
TRBV10-3,16,TRBJ2-1,TRBD2,-,CAISESGTSGEYEQFF,TGTGCCATCAGTGAGTCCGGGACTAGCGGGGAGTATGAGCAGTTCTTC
TRBV9,16,TRBJ1-1,TRBD1,few,CASSVSTGGLNTEAFF,TGTGCCAGCAGCGTCTCGACAGGGGGTCTGAACACTGAAGCTTTCTTT
TRBV25-1,13,TRBJ2-7,-,-,CASSGDRAYEQYF,TGTGCCAGCAGTGGGGACCGAGCCTACGAGCAGTACTTC
TRBV11-2,11,TRBJ2-5,-,many,CASSLDWPQYF,TGTGCCAGCAGCTTAGATTGGCCCCAGTACTTC
TRBV6-2/TRBV6-3,13,TRBJ1-5,-,-,CASNPGSNQPQHF,TGTGCCAGCAACCCGGGAAGCAATCAGCCCCAGCATTTT
TRBV3-1,16,TRBJ2-7,TRBD2,-,CASSRGLAGGSYEQYF,TGTGCCAGCAGCCGGGGACTAGCGGGAGGCTCCTACGAGCAGTACTTC
TRBV28,16,TRBJ2-1,TRBD2,-,CASSKLAGGLFSEQFF,TGTGCCAGCAGTAAACTAGCGGGAGGACTTTTTAGCGAGCAGTTCTTC
TRBV4-3,19,TRBJ2-6,-,few,CASSQGVLGGTSGANVLTF,TGCGCCAGCAGCCAAGGGGTTTTGGGGGGTACCTCTGGGGCCAACGTCCTGACTTTC